A single T cell receptor beta chain is shown here with its context. Its antigen remains unidentified. Reverse transcribing all isolated RNA meant expressed TCRB transcripts were sequenced. TCRdb's copy holds only in-frame clones and misses some; the assay was immunoSEQ multiplex PCR. The table records roughly 450,000 clones, 10% to 12% of them present only once. The data are from a study of beta chain features in type 1 diabetes. This CDR3 contains 8 residues. V dropped 7 bases and J dropped 11 bases, with 5 bases sitting between them. Germline CDR1 reads MNHNY; CDR2 reads SVGAGI (reference sequence). Broader study findings: Relative to healthy donors, patients appeared to have naive, central memory and Treg TCRB repertoires that were more similar.

The source material was naive CD4+ T cells from blood. The chain employs TRBV6-6 and TRBJ1-2; D not resolved. This TCR was sampled from a woman under 30 in good health. The CDR3 reads CASNFYTF. CDR3 nucleotides: TGTGCCAGCAATTTTTACACCTTC.